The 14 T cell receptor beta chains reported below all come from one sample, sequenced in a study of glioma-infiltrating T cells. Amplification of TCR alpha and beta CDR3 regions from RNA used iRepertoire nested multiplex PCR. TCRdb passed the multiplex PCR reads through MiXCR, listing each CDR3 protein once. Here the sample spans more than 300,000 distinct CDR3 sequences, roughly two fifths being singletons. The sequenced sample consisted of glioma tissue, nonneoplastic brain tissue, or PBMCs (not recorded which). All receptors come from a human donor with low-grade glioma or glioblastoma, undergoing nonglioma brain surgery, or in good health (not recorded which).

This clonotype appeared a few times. The CDR3 region has the DNA TGCAGTGCTAGAGCGGGCGGGTACTTGATAGATACGCAGTATTTT. Amino acids: CSARAGGYLIDTQYF. The chain carries TRBV20-1 and TRBJ2-3, with TRBD2 as a possible D gene (5 bases). V lost 1 base, J lost 5 bases, and 16 bases lay in between. Per the germline V gene, CDR1 is DFQATT and CDR2 is SNEGSKA (reference sequence). The CDR3 consists of 15 residues.

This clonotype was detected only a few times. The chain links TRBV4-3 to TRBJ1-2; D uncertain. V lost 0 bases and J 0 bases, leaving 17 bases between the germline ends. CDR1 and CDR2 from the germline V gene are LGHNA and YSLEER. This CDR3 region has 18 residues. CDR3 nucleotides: TGCGCCAGCAGCCAAGATCTCCCCTGGGCGGGAGCTAACTATGGCTACACCTTC. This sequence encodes CASSQDLPWAGANYGYTF.

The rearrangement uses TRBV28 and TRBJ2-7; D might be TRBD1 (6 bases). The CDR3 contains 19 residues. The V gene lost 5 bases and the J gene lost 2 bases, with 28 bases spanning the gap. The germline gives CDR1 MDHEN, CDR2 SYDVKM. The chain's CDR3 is CASSGYLSGKGTNPYEQYF. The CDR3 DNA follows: TGTGCCAGCAGTGGATACTTATCGGGGAAGGGGACAAACCCCTACGAGCAGTACTTC.

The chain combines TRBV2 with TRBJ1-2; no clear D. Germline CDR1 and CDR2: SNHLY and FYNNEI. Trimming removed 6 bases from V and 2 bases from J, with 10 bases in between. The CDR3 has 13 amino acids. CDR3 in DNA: TGTGCCAGCAGCCAAGGGAGGAACTATGGCTACACCTTC. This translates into CASSQGRNYGYTF. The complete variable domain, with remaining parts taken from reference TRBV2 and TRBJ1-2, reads EPEVTQTPSHQVTQMGQEVILRCVPISNHLYFYWYRQILGQKVEFLVSFYNNEISEKSEIFDDQFSVERPDGSNFTLKIRSTKLEDSAMYFCASSQGRNYGYTFGSGTRLTVV.

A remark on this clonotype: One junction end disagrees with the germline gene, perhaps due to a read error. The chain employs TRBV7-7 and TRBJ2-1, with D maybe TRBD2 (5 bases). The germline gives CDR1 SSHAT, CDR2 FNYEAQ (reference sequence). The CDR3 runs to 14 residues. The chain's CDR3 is CASSGSGPYNEQFF. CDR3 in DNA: TGTGCTAGCAGCGGTAGTGGGCCGTACAATGAGCAGTTCTTC. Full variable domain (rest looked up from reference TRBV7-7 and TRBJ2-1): GAGVSQSPRYKVTKRGQDVTLRCDPISSHATLYWYQQALGQGPEFLTYFNYEAQPDKSGLPSDRFSAERPEGSISTLTIQRTEQRDSAMYRCASSGSGPYNEQFFGPGTRLTVL.

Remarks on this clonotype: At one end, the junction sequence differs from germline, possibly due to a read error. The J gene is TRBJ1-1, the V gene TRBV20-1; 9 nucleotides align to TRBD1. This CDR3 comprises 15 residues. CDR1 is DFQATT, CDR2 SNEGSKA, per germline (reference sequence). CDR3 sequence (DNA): TGCAGTGCACCCGACAGGGGGGGTCGGAACACTGAAGCTATCTTT. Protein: CSAPDRGGRNTEAIF.

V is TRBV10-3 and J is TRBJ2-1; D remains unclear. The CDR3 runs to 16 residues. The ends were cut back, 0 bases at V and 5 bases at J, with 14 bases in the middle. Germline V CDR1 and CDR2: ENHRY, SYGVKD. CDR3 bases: TGTGCCATCAGTGAGTCAAGGGCCCTCCTAAACAATGAGCAGTTCTTC. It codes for CAISESRALLNNEQFF.

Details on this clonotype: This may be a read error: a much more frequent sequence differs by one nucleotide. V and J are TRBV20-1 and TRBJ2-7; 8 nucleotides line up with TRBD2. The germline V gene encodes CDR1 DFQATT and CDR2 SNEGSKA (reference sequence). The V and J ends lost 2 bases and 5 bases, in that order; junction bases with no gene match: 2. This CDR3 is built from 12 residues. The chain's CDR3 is CSARWTSHEQYF. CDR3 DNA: TGCAGTGCTAGATGGACTAGCCACGAGCAGTACTTC.

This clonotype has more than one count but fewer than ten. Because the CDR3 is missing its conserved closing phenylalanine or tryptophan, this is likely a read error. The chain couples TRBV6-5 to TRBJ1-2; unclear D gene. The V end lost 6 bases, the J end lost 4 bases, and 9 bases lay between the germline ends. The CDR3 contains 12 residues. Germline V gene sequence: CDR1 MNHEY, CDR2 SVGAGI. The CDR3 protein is CASRFGSYGYTL. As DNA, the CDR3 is TGTGCCAGCAGGTTCGGGAGCTATGGCTACACCCTC.

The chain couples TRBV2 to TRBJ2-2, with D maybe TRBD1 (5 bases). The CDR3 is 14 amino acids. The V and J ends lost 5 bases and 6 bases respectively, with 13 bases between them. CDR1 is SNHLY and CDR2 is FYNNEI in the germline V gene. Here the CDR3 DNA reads TGTGCCAGCAGTACTCACATGGGGCCCGGGGAGCTGTTTTTT. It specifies CASSTHMGPGELFF.

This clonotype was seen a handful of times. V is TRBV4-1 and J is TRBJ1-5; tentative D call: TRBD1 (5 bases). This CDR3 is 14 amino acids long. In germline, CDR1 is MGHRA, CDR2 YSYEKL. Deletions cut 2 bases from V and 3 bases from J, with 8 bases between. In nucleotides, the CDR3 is TGCGCCAGCAGCCAAACAGGAGACAATCAGCCCCAGCATTTT. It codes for CASSQTGDNQPQHF.

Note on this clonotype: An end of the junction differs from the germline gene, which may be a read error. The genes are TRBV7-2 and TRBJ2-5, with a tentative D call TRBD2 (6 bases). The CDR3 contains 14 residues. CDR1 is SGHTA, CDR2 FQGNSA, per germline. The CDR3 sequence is CAGSLQAGQETQYF. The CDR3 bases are TGTGCCGGCAGCTTACAGGCGGGGCAAGAGACCCAGTACTTC.

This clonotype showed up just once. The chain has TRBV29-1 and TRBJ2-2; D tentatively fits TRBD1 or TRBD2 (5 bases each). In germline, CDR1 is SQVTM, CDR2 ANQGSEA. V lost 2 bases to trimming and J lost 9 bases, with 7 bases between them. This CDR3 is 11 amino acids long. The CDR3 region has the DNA TGCAGCGTTGAAACGGGGCGGGAGCTGTTTTTT. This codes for CSVETGRELFF.

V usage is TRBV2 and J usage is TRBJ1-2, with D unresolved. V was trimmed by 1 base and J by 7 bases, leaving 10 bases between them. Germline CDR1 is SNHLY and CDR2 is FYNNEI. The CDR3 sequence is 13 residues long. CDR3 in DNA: TGTGCCAGCAGTGAAGTCCACAGCAGTGGCTACACCTTC. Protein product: CASSEVHSSGYTF.